These 17 T cell receptor beta chains share one sample of origin, sequenced in a study of cytomegalovirus exposure and HLA in healthy donors. PCR involved 60 Vbeta and 13 Jbeta primers. The protocol was immunoSEQ multiplex PCR, while the TCRdb copy is restricted to in-frame clones and leaves out a portion. The sample includes roughly 100,000 clones. Sample: PBMCs. These receptors were taken from a man aged 35-49 years in good health and CMV-seronegative.

The J gene is TRBJ2-5, the V gene TRBV9; weak D call: TRBD1 (6 bases). With the DNA end fitting TRBJ2-7 better, the J assignment may be wrong. There are 14 residues in the CDR3. Germline CDR1 and CDR2: SGDLS and YYNGEE. The CDR3 reads CASSVYPEQGEQYF. CDR3 bases: TGTGCCAGCAGCGTATATCCAGAACAGGGCGAGCAGTACTTC.

V and J are TRBV5-4 and TRBJ2-1; D is unresolved. Germline V gene sequence: CDR1 SGHNT, CDR2 YYREEE (reference sequence). The CDR3 spans 14 residues. The V end was cut by 2 bases, the J end by 1 base, with 7 bases between. CDR3 region: CASSFRASYNEQFF. CDR3 bases: TGTGCCAGCAGCTTCCGCGCATCCTACAATGAGCAGTTCTTC. The full variable domain, with the rest looked up from reference TRBV5-4 and TRBJ2-1, is ETGVTQSPTHLIKTRGQQVTLRCSSQSGHNTVSWYQQALGQGPQFIFQYYREEENGRGNFPPRFSGLQFPNYSSELNVNALELDDSALYLCASSFRASYNEQFFGPGTRLTVL.

The gene calls are TRBV11-3 and TRBJ2-1, with a possible D match to TRBD1 (6 bases). CDR3 size: 17 residues. The V end was cut by 5 bases, the J end by 5 bases, with 22 bases between. Germline-derived CDR1 and CDR2 are SGHNT and YENEEA. For the CDR3, the DNA is TGTGCCAGCAGCGCCCCGACAGCCCGAAGGGACAACAATGAGCAGTTCTTC. Translating it yields CASSAPTARRDNNEQFF. The full variable domain, with the rest looked up from reference TRBV11-3 and TRBJ2-1, is EAGVVQSPRYKIIEKKQPVAFWCNPISGHNTLYWYLQNLGQGPELLIRYENEEAVDDSQLPKDRFSAERLKGVDSTLKIQPAELGDSAVYLCASSAPTARRDNNEQFFGPGTRLTVL.

J is TRBJ2-1 and V is TRBV10-1, with 7 bases fitting TRBD2. CDR1 is WNHNN and CDR2 is SYGVQD in the germline V gene (reference sequence). J was trimmed by 9 bases and V by 6 bases; bases with no gene match: 14. This CDR3 contains 15 residues. CDR3 region: CASSQGGRLSSEQFF. The CDR3 DNA follows: TGCGCCAGCAGCCAGGGAGGGAGGCTCTCTAGTGAGCAGTTCTTC.

The chain is built from TRBV6-5 and TRBJ2-7, with a possible D match to TRBD1 (6 bases). V lost 6 bases to trimming and J lost 5 bases, with 20 bases between them. Germline loops: CDR1 MNHEY, CDR2 SVGAGI. CDR3 size: 15 residues. The CDR3 reads CASSTQTRGNHEQYF. The CDR3 DNA is TGTGCCAGCAGCACACAAACCAGGGGAAACCACGAGCAGTACTTC.

The chain carries TRBV25-1 and TRBJ2-5; D ambiguous. The J call is uncertain, as TRBJ2-7 better fits the DNA end. The CDR3 spans 13 residues. Per the germline V gene, CDR1 is MGHDK and CDR2 is SYGVNS. CDR3 amino acids: CASGQEAIYEQYF. In DNA, the CDR3 is TGTGCCAGCGGTCAAGAGGCAATCTACGAGCAGTACTTC.

V and J are TRBV7-9 and TRBJ1-2; 8 positions agree with TRBD1. Per the germline V gene, CDR1 is SEHNR and CDR2 is FQNEAQ (reference sequence). This CDR3 has 13 amino acids. Unmatched junction bases numbered 4, after V lost 5 bases and J lost 5 bases. DNA of the CDR3: TGTGCCAGCAGCCCTAGACAGGGGTATGGCTACACCTTC. Its protein is CASSPRQGYGYTF.

The chain is built from TRBV7-2 and TRBJ2-7; the match to TRBD1 covers 8 bases. The CDR3 covers 14 residues. V dropped 4 bases and J dropped 3; count of bases not matched to a gene: 5. Looked up from germline, CDR1 is SGHTA and CDR2 is FQGNSA. The CDR3 nucleotides read TGTGCCAGCAGCTCCTGGACAGGGTTCTACGAGCAGTACTTC. Translation: CASSSWTGFYEQYF. Full variable domain (remainder filled in from reference TRBV7-2 and TRBJ2-7): GAGVSQSPSNKVTEKGKDVELRCDPISGHTALYWYRQSLGQGLEFLIYFQGNSAPDKSGLPSDRFSAERTGGSVSTLTIQRTQQEDSAVYLCASSSWTGFYEQYFGPGTRLTVT.

The J gene is TRBJ2-2, the V gene TRBV19, with a tentative D call TRBD2 (7 bases). From germline, CDR1 is LNHDA and CDR2 SQIVND (reference sequence). V shed 4 bases and J shed 7 bases, with 13 bases lying between them. The CDR3 extends over 14 amino acids. CDR3 coding DNA: TGTGCCAGTAGTAAGGGGGGGCCTGGCGGGGAGCTGTTTTTT. Protein sequence: CASSKGGPGGELFF.

The rearrangement uses TRBV19 and TRBJ1-4; a weak D match, TRBD1 (5 bases). Trimming took off 7 bases at V and 5 bases at J, with 8 bases between the two ends. Germline assignment: CDR1 LNHDA and CDR2 SQIVND (reference sequence). The CDR3 contains 12 residues. The CDR3 is CASTPGNEKLFF. CDR3 nucleotide sequence: TGTGCCAGTACCCCAGGGAATGAAAAACTGTTTTTT.

The genes are TRBV2 and TRBJ2-3; D not resolved. CDR1 is SNHLY and CDR2 is FYNNEI in the germline V gene. The V end was cut by 7 bases, the J end by 5 bases, with 10 bases between. This CDR3 spans 12 amino acids. In DNA, the CDR3 is TGTGCCAGCAACGGTATCGGAGATACGCAGTATTTT. Translation gives CASNGIGDTQYF.

This rearrangement joins TRBV5-1 to TRBJ2-1; no definite D call. The CDR3 length is 18 residues. The V end lost 4 bases, the J end lost 0 bases, and 20 bases lay between the germline ends. The V gene's germline CDR1 is SGHRS and CDR2 YFSETQ. The CDR3 nucleotides are TGCGCCAGCAGCCTTCGGAGTCACGGAATCGACTCCTACAATGAGCAGTTCTTC. It codes for CASSLRSHGIDSYNEQFF.

J is TRBJ1-1 and V is TRBV25-1; D is possibly TRBD1 (5 bases). This CDR3 has 13 residues. Germline CDR1 reads MGHDK; CDR2 reads SYGVNS. With 7 bases removed from V and 1 base from J, the gap between germline ends came to 10 bases. This CDR3 is CASTFGGNTEAFF. Here the CDR3 DNA reads TGTGCCAGCACCTTCGGGGGGAACACTGAAGCTTTCTTT.

The V gene is TRBV5-6, the J gene TRBJ2-3; D may be TRBD2 (5 bases). Germline CDR1 reads SGHDT; CDR2 reads YYEEEE. CDR3 length equals 16 residues. The V end lost 0 bases, the J end lost 0 bases, and 11 bases lay between the germline ends. CDR3 nucleotides: TGTGCCAGCAGCTTGGCCGGGTGGACTAGCACAGATACGCAGTATTTT. Encoded protein: CASSLAGWTSTDTQYF. The entire variable domain, with the rest obtained from reference TRBV5-6 and TRBJ2-3, is as follows: DAGVTQSPTHLIKTRGQQVTLRCSPKSGHDTVSWYQQALGQGPQFIFQYYEEEERQRGNFPDRFSGHQFPNYSSELNVNALLLGDSALYLCASSLAGWTSTDTQYFGPGTRLTVL.

The gene calls are TRBV6-5 and TRBJ1-2, with 7 bases fitting TRBD1. The V gene's germline CDR1 is MNHEY and CDR2 SVGAGI. The CDR3 runs to 13 residues. The V gene end was trimmed by 5 bases and the J gene end by 3 bases; junction bases not matched to a gene: 3. CDR3: CASSEGADYGYTF. CDR3 nucleotide sequence: TGTGCCAGCAGTGAGGGGGCGGACTATGGCTACACCTTC.

The chain couples TRBV27 to TRBJ1-1; D possibly corresponds to TRBD1 (5 bases). The CDR3 is 13 amino acids. Trimming stripped 3 bases from V and 3 bases from J, with 8 bases between. Germline-derived CDR1 and CDR2 are MNHEY and SMNVEV (reference sequence). The CDR3, as DNA: TGTGCCAGCAGTTTCACGACAGACACTGAAGCTTTCTTT. Residues: CASSFTTDTEAFF.

Concerning this clone itself: The germline gene is not matched at one end of the junction; a read error may be the cause. The chain recombines TRBV18 with TRBJ2-2, with TRBD2 identical over 7 bases. Germline CDR1 is KGHSH and CDR2 is LQKENI. The CDR3 length is 14 residues. The CDR3 DNA reads TGTGCCAGCTCGCCACGGGAGGACACCGGGGAGCTGTTTTTT. This sequence encodes CASSPREDTGELFF.